These T cell receptor beta chains were read from a single sample in a study of neurological immune-mediated disorders. TCRdb processed the 5' RACE reads anew with MiXCR; each CDR3 protein has one entry. This table holds roughly 31,000 distinct CDR3 sequences, 4.6% found once. The sample consisted of PBMCs. The origin of the receptors is a man aged 18-30 years in good health. CDR3s include the opening cysteine and the closing phenylalanine or tryptophan. The D gene is left open where the match is weak. The listing skips clone size in some rows; elsewhere it reads once, few, many or a size class.

v_call	d_call	clone_size	j_call	cdr3_aa	cdr3_nt
TRBV7-6	.	many	TRBJ2-6	CASSHPPNSGANVLTF	TGTGCCAGCAGCCACCCCCCGAACTCTGGGGCCAACGTCCTGACTTTC
TRBV5-1	.	many	TRBJ1-1	CASSLESTGVSSMNTEAFF	TGCGCCAGCAGCTTGGAGAGCACTGGGGTATCTTCAATGAACACTGAAGCTTTCTTT
TRBV18	.	few	TRBJ2-5	CASSPGRLQETQYF	TGTGCCAGCTCACCAGGGCGGTTACAAGAGACCCAGTACTTC
TRBV20-1	TRBD1	many	TRBJ2-3	CSATSPGQGTDTQYF	TGCAGTGCTACTTCTCCGGGACAGGGCACAGATACGCAGTATTTT
TRBV5-1	.	many	TRBJ1-1	CASSLGPPWPEAFF	TGCGCCAGCAGCTTGGGACCCCCCTGGCCTGAAGCTTTCTTT
TRBV5-1	.	.	TRBJ1-2	CASSGSDGYTF	TGCGCCAGCAGCGGAAGCGATGGATACACCTTC
TRBV19	TRBD1	few	TRBJ1-1	CASTQNGPFGSLTGITEAFF	TGTGCCAGTACCCAAAACGGACCATTCGGGTCTCTGACAGGGATAACTGAAGCTTTCTTT
TRBV6-5	.	many	TRBJ1-2	CASRLSGGNYGYTF	TGTGCCTCCAGGCTTAGCGGCGGGAACTATGGCTACACCTTC
TRBV7-3	.	many	TRBJ1-1	CASSLKGRMNTEAFF	TGTGCCAGCAGCTTAAAAGGGCGGATGAACACTGAAGCTTTCTTT
TRBV10-3	.	many	TRBJ2-7	CAISETREQYF	TGTGCCATCAGTGAGACCCGGGAGCAGTACTTC
TRBV20-1	.	.	TRBJ1-2	CSAHTTPGGYTF	TGCAGTGCTCACACAACCCCGGGGGGCTACACCTTC
TRBV7-9	TRBD2	many	TRBJ2-3	CASSTGGTDTQYF	TGTGCCAGCAGCACGGGGGGAACAGATACGCAGTATTTT
TRBV20-1	.	many	TRBJ1-5	CSARADYSNQPQHF	TGCAGTGCTAGGGCAGACTATAGCAATCAGCCCCAGCATTTT
TRBV5-1	.	many	TRBJ1-1	CASSWGDTTEAFF	TGCGCCAGCAGCTGGGGGGACACCACTGAAGCTTTCTTT
TRBV6-5	TRBD2	many	TRBJ2-3	CASSSSGVGTDTQYF	TGTGCCAGCAGCTCGAGCGGGGTAGGCACAGATACGCAGTATTTT
TRBV20-1	TRBD1	many	TRBJ2-4	CSARTGGRNIQYF	TGCAGTGCTAGGACAGGGGGTAGGAACATTCAGTACTTC
TRBV20-1	.	many	TRBJ1-1	CSASDQNWERYTEAFF	TGCAGTGCTAGTGACCAAAACTGGGAGCGGTACACTGAAGCTTTCTTT
TRBV7-8	.	many	TRBJ2-7	CASSPREGRSYEQYF	TGTGCCAGCAGCCCCCGCGAGGGACGCTCCTACGAGCAGTACTTC
TRBV4-1	.	many	TRBJ1-2	CASSQDLSPGRYGYTF	TGCGCCAGCAGCCAAGATCTGTCGCCGGGACGCTATGGCTACACCTTC
TRBV7-9	.	many	TRBJ1-5	CASSSGPGDQPQHF	TGTGCCAGCAGTTCAGGACCGGGTGATCAGCCCCAGCATTTT
TRBV18	.	many	TRBJ2-3	CASSPQSTDTQYF	TGTGCCAGCTCACCTCAGTCTACAGATACGCAGTATTTT
TRBV11-1	.	many	TRBJ1-2	CASSLEGPIGYTF	TGTGCCAGCAGCTTAGAGGGCCCCATCGGCTACACCTTC
TRBV6-5	.	many	TRBJ1-1	CASSQSGEAFF	TGTGCCAGCAGCCAATCCGGAGAAGCTTTCTTT
TRBV29-1	.	many	TRBJ2-7	CSSVGGPPYEQYF	TGCAGCAGTGTGGGGGGACCCCCCTACGAGCAGTACTTC
TRBV10-3	TRBD1	many	TRBJ1-3	CATQGEWNTIYF	TGTGCCACCCAGGGGGAATGGAACACCATATATTTT
TRBV20-1	.	many	TRBJ2-7	CSARVPPYEQYF	TGCAGTGCTAGAGTCCCTCCCTACGAGCAGTACTTC
TRBV7-9	.	many	TRBJ1-4	CASSLQGPEEKLFF	TGTGCCAGCAGCTTACAGGGGCCAGAGGAAAAACTGTTTTTT
TRBV20-1	.	many	TRBJ1-2	CSASSRGALIYGYTF	TGCAGTGCTAGTTCCCGGGGGGCGCTGATCTATGGCTACACCTTC
TRBV27	.	.	TRBJ1-2	CASSPLGNGPNYGYTF	TGTGCCAGCAGTCCCCTTGGAAACGGACCGAACTATGGCTACACCTTC
TRBV20-1	.	many	TRBJ1-1	CSAVPYTEAFF	TGCAGTGCTGTCCCGTACACTGAAGCTTTCTTT
TRBV5-4	.	few	TRBJ2-4	CASSGTNREVAKNIQYF	TGTGCCAGCAGCGGTACGAACAGGGAGGTGGCCAAAAACATTCAGTACTTC
TRBV28	.	many	TRBJ2-7	CASSLGRRPWEQYF	TGTGCCAGCAGTTTAGGCAGGAGACCGTGGGAGCAGTACTTC
TRBV5-6	.	many	TRBJ2-1	CASSFQTGNEQFF	TGTGCCAGCAGCTTTCAGACAGGTAATGAGCAGTTCTTC
TRBV18	.	many	TRBJ1-6	CASSPLSPGPGNSPLHF	TGTGCCAGCTCCCCTCTCTCACCAGGGCCCGGGAATTCACCCCTCCACTTT
TRBV20-1	TRBD2	many	TRBJ2-3	CSAPQLAGAGTDTQYF	TGCAGTGCTCCTCAACTAGCGGGGGCCGGCACAGATACGCAGTATTTT
TRBV5-1	.	many	TRBJ1-2	CASSPVTPQDGYTF	TGCGCCAGCAGCCCAGTGACACCCCAGGACGGCTACACCTTC
TRBV7-2	.	many	TRBJ1-5	CASSFDNSNQPQHF	TGTGCCAGCAGTTTCGACAACAGCAATCAGCCCCAGCATTTT
TRBV3-1	.	many	TRBJ1-6	CASSPLGSPLHF	TGTGCCAGCAGCCCCCTAGGCTCACCCCTCCACTTT
TRBV5-6	.	many	TRBJ2-6	CASSLAIAMGGANVLTF	TGTGCCAGCAGCTTGGCGATAGCAATGGGTGGGGCCAACGTCCTGACTTTC
TRBV7-2	.	many	TRBJ1-1	CASSQDINTEAFF	TGTGCCAGCAGCCAGGACATAAACACTGAAGCTTTCTTT
TRBV11-1	.	many	TRBJ2-1	CASRSPGAQDEQFF	TGTGCCAGCAGGAGTCCGGGGGCGCAGGATGAGCAGTTCTTC
TRBV20-1	TRBD2	many	TRBJ2-5	CSVVRGGAVETQYF	TGCAGTGTTGTCCGCGGGGGGGCAGTCGAGACCCAGTACTTC
TRBV20-1	.	many	TRBJ2-7	CSAGDTKSPYEQYF	TGCAGTGCCGGGGACACCAAATCGCCCTACGAGCAGTACTTC
TRBV20-1	.	many	TRBJ2-5	CSALLDSQETQYF	TGCAGTGCTCTTCTTGACAGTCAAGAGACCCAGTACTTC
TRBV6-5	TRBD1	many	TRBJ2-7	CASSSIQGGGYEQYF	TGTGCCAGCAGCTCCATACAGGGGGGTGGGTACGAGCAGTACTTC
TRBV29-1	.	many	TRBJ2-7	CSVVRGSNYEQYF	TGCAGCGTTGTCAGGGGCTCCAACTACGAGCAGTACTTC